These T cell receptor beta chains were read from a single sample in a study of cytomegalovirus exposure and HLA in healthy donors. Repertoires were generated with immunoSEQ multiplex PCR, while TCRdb's copy carries only in-frame clones and drops some. The sample has around 200,000 clones, 60% to 80% seen once. Sequenced material: PBMCs. Receptors originate from a man aged 35-49 years in good health and CMV-seronegative. CDR3s include the opening cysteine and the closing phenylalanine or tryptophan. A D gene is named only where the DNA matches it firmly. Size tells how often a clone was seen (once, few, many) or the class of an expanded clone, and some rows leave it out.

-,TRBJ1-2,TRBD1,TRBV9,TGTGCCAGCAGCGTAGATCCAGGGGGCGGCCAGGGCTATGGCTACACCTTC,CASSVDPGGGQGYGYTF
-,TRBJ2-2,TRBD2,TRBV9,TGTGCCAGCAGCGTAGTTGGCGGGACTAGCCGCTTTATCGGGGAGCTGTTTTTT,CASSVVGGTSRFIGELFF
-,TRBJ2-7,-,TRBV4-3,TGCGCCAGCAGCCAAGAATGGAACAGCTACGAGCAGTACTTC,CASSQEWNSYEQYF
-,TRBJ2-1,-,TRBV18,TGTGCCAGCTCACCAGTAGTTTCCAGGAATGGGCAGTTCTTC,CASSPVVSRNGQFF
-,TRBJ2-7,TRBD2,TRBV4-2,TGTGCCAGCAGCCTAGTAGCGGGGGGTTCCTACGAGCAGTACTTC,CASSLVAGGSYEQYF
-,TRBJ2-1,TRBD2,TRBV4-2,TGTGCCAGCAGCCTGACTAGCCGAATCGACTACAATGAGCAGTTCTTC,CASSLTSRIDYNEQFF
-,TRBJ2-3,TRBD1,TRBV30,TGTGCCTGGAGTGCCCTGGACAGGGTGGACACAGATACGCAGTATTTT,CAWSALDRVDTDTQYF
-,TRBJ1-5,-,TRBV30,TGTGCCTGGAGTTCCCTCCAGGGTACTCAGCCCCAGCATTTT,CAWSSLQGTQPQHF
-,TRBJ2-7,TRBD2,TRBV18,TGTGCCAGCTCACCGGGAGACGTGCTAGCGGGGGGATACGAGCAGTACTTC,CASSPGDVLAGGYEQYF
-,TRBJ1-6,TRBD1,TRBV6-5,TGTGCCAGCAGTACTACCGGGACAGGGGAGTCACCCCTCCACTTT,CASSTTGTGESPLHF
-,TRBJ1-3,-,TRBV5-6,TGTGCCAGCAGCCCCCAATGGGCAGGGGCCCTCGGAAACACCATATATTTT,CASSPQWAGALGNTIYF
-,TRBJ2-1,TRBD2,TRBV7-9,TGTTCCAGCAGCTCACTAGCGGGGGGGCCGCATGAGCAGTTCTTC,CSSSSLAGGPHEQFF
few,TRBJ2-4,TRBD2,TRBV5-1,TGCGCCAGCAGCCTCGGGACTAGCGGGAGCGGAAACATTCAGTACTTC,CASSLGTSGSGNIQYF
once,TRBJ2-1,-,TRBV15,TGTGCCACCAGCAGAGAACGATGGTACAGCTCCTACAATGAGCAGTTCTTC,CATSRERWYSSYNEQFF
-,TRBJ2-7,-,TRBV27,TGTGCCAGTCCAGGTCGCTACGAGCAGTACTTC,CASPGRYEQYF
-,TRBJ2-2,-,TRBV10-2,TGCGCCAGCAGTGTTTCTACCGGGGAGCTGTTTTTT,CASSVSTGELFF
few,TRBJ1-2,-,TRBV27,TGTGCCAGCAGTTTGAGGGCGACGAACTATGGCTACACCTTC,CASSLRATNYGYTF
-,TRBJ2-3,-,TRBV11-3,TGTGCCAGCAGCTCCAGGGCTCGGGATACGCAGTATTTT,CASSSRARDTQYF
-,TRBJ2-7,TRBD1,TRBV29-1,TGCAGCGTTGGGACAGGGTTCGACGAGCAGTACTTC,CSVGTGFDEQYF
-,TRBJ2-1,TRBD2,TRBV9,TGTGCCAGCAGCCCCACAAAAATAGCGGGAGGGCCCGACGGTGAGCAGTTCTTC,CASSPTKIAGGPDGEQFF
once,TRBJ2-1,-,TRBV28,TGTGCCAGCACGGACAGCCGGAGCTCCTACAATGAGCAGTTCTTC,CASTDSRSSYNEQFF
few,TRBJ2-2,-,TRBV30,TGTGCCTGGAGTGGATCCAGTCCTTCGACCGGGGAGCTGTTTTTT,CAWSGSSPSTGELFF
-,TRBJ2-7,TRBD2,TRBV2,TGTGCCAGCATTTCACTAGCGGGAGACTACGAGCAGTACTTC,CASISLAGDYEQYF
-,TRBJ2-7,TRBD2,TRBV5-1,TGCGCCAGCAGCTTCGGGACTAGCTATGGGGAGCAGTACTTC,CASSFGTSYGEQYF
-,TRBJ1-5,TRBD1,TRBV6-1,TGTGCCAGCAGCCAGACAGGGGGCGTATTACTGCCCCAGCATTTT,CASSQTGGVLLPQHF
-,TRBJ1-2,TRBD1,TRBV30,TGTGCCTGGGATCGCCGGGACAGCTTTTTCTACACCTTC,CAWDRRDSFFYTF
-,TRBJ1-4,TRBD1,TRBV6-5,TGTGCCAGCTCTCAGGGGGCGGGTGGTGAAAAACTGTTTTTT,CASSQGAGGEKLFF
once,TRBJ2-1,-,TRBV15,TGTGCCACCAGTCATTCCCTGACAGGCTCCTACAATGAGCAGTTCTTC,CATSHSLTGSYNEQFF
few,TRBJ1-5,TRBD1,TRBV28,TGTGCCAGTCATGGACAGGGGGTTGTTCAGCCCCAGCATTTT,CASHGQGVVQPQHF
once,TRBJ1-5,TRBD1,TRBV30,TGTGCCTGGACCAAAGGGACAGTCAATCAGCCCCAGCATTTT,CAWTKGTVNQPQHF
-,TRBJ2-7,TRBD1,TRBV5-4,TGTGCCAGCAGCTTGGAGGGACAGAGCTCCTACGAGCAGTACTTC,CASSLEGQSSYEQYF
-,TRBJ2-1,TRBD2,TRBV7-2,TGTGCCAGCAGCCCACGGGGGGGGAGCTACAATGAGCAGTTCTTC,CASSPRGGSYNEQFF
-,TRBJ1-2,TRBD1,TRBV6-6,TGTGCCAGCAGCCGGGGACAGTTCTATGGCTACACCTTC,CASSRGQFYGYTF
few,TRBJ2-7,TRBD1,TRBV29-1,TGCAGCGTTCTACAGGGGGCTCCCTACGAGCAGTACTTC,CSVLQGAPYEQYF
-,TRBJ1-5,-,TRBV5-6,TGTGCCAGCAGCCGTAATGGGCCCGTTAGCAATCAGCCCCAGCATTTT,CASSRNGPVSNQPQHF
-,TRBJ2-3,-,TRBV7-9,TGTGCCAGCAGCTTCGGCAGGGGTGGAGATACGCAGTATTTT,CASSFGRGGDTQYF
few,TRBJ1-5,-,TRBV7-8,TGTGCCAGCAGCTTAGGCAGGGTCCGCGATCAGCCCCAGCATTTT,CASSLGRVRDQPQHF
few,TRBJ1-4,TRBD1,TRBV5-6,TGTGCCAGCAGCCGCCGTTGGGACAGATCAACTAATGAAAAACTGTTTTTT,CASSRRWDRSTNEKLFF
-,TRBJ2-2,-,TRBV5-1,TGCGCCAGCAGCTCAGGGGCCTCGAACACCGGGGAGCTGTTTTTT,CASSSGASNTGELFF
-,TRBJ1-3,-,TRBV4-1,TGCGCCAGCAGCCAAGATATGGACTTCTCTGGAAACACCATATATTTT,CASSQDMDFSGNTIYF
-,TRBJ1-1,TRBD1,TRBV7-9,TGTTCCAGCAGGTTAGACAGGGTCGCTGTACACACTGAAGCTTTCTTT,CSSRLDRVAVHTEAFF
-,TRBJ1-5,-,TRBV9,TGTGCCAGCAGCGTAGATCCGGAGCAGCCCCAGCATTTT,CASSVDPEQPQHF
-,TRBJ1-5,-,TRBV6-1,TGTGCCAGCACCAGCGGGGCAAATAGCAATCAGCCCCAGCATTTT,CASTSGANSNQPQHF